Shown below are 25 T cell receptor beta chains from a single sample sequenced in a study of blood T cell repertoires in COVID-19. Clones were read by immunoSEQ multiplex PCR, and TCRdb kept only the in-frame ones, dropping some. The sample holds 250,000 to 300,000 clones, about 88% seen once. Sequencing was done on a sample of peripheral blood. The receptor set was obtained from a woman in her thirties with COVID-19, enrolled during active disease.

The chain combines TRBV10-2 with TRBJ2-5; 8 nucleotides agree with TRBD1. The CDR3 runs 14 residues. Germline V gene lookup returns CDR1 WSHSY and CDR2 SAAADI. The ends lost 8 bases at V and 7 bases at J; junction bases unmatched: 12. The CDR3 DNA reads as TGCGCCAGCGGACAGGGTGGATATGGGGGGACCCAGTACTTC. Translated: CASGQGGYGGTQYF.

This chain uses TRBV29-1 with TRBJ1-2; the match to TRBD1 covers 8 bases. Losses at the gene ends were 3 bases for V and 7 bases for J; bases not matched to a gene: 4. Germline CDR1 and CDR2: SQVTM and ANQGSEA. This CDR3 has 12 amino acids. The CDR3 coding sequence is TGCAGCGTTGACAGGGGGCCGGGTGGCTACACCTTC. Its protein is CSVDRGPGGYTF.

The V and J genes are TRBV11-1 and TRBJ2-7; TRBD1 is a possible D gene (6 bases). This CDR3 contains 13 residues. V lost 0 bases and J lost 3, with 6 bases in between. Germline assignment: CDR1 SGHAT and CDR2 FQDESV (reference sequence). The CDR3 region has the DNA TGTGCCAGCAGCTTAGCACAGGGCTACGAGCAGTACTTC. It codes for CASSLAQGYEQYF. Filled out from reference TRBV11-1 and TRBJ2-7, the complete variable domain reads EAEVAQSPRYKITEKSQAVAFWCDPISGHATLYWYRQILGQGPELLVQFQDESVVDDSQLPKDRFSAERLKGVDSTLKIQPAELGDSAMYLCASSLAQGYEQYFGPGTRLTVT.

This clone was seen once. The chain is built from TRBV5-1 and TRBJ1-3; D remains ambiguous. Per the germline V gene, CDR1 is SGHRS and CDR2 is YFSETQ. The CDR3 totals 15 residues. The germline V and J ends were trimmed by 4 bases and 2 bases, with 13 bases remaining between them. The CDR3 DNA reads TGCGCCAGCAGCCTGGACGCGTATACTGGAAACACCATATATTTT. Amino acid sequence: CASSLDAYTGNTIYF.

This chain joins TRBV7-9 and TRBJ1-1; D gene uncertain. CDR1 SEHNR and CDR2 FQNEAQ come from the germline V gene (reference sequence). The CDR3 consists of 13 residues. Trimming shortened V by 5 bases and J by 6 bases, and 13 bases separated the two germline ends. CDR3: CASSPEGRPEAFF. The CDR3 DNA follows: TGTGCCAGCAGCCCAGAGGGTCGGCCTGAAGCTTTCTTT.

The chain recombines TRBV5-6 with TRBJ2-1; TRBD2 matches at 14 bases. Germline trimming cut 4 bases from V and 8 bases from J; bases unmatched to any gene: 11. CDR1 is SGHDT and CDR2 is YYEEEE in the germline V gene. The length of the CDR3 is 17 residues. In DNA form, the CDR3 reads TGTGCCAGCAGCCTTATGACTAGCGGGAGGGGTAGCGATGAGCAGTTCTTC. It translates to CASSLMTSGRGSDEQFF.

The genes are TRBV6-6 and TRBJ1-5; D call uncertain. Germline values: CDR1 MNHNY, CDR2 SVGAGI (reference sequence). The germline V and J ends were trimmed by 5 bases and 0 bases, with 17 bases remaining between them. This CDR3 has 17 residues. This CDR3 is CASSPAVGRYSNQPQHF. CDR3 DNA sequence: TGTGCCAGCAGTCCCGCGGTTGGGAGATATAGCAATCAGCCCCAGCATTTT.

The chain employs TRBV2 and TRBJ1-4; D possibly corresponds to TRBD1 (6 bases). CDR3 length: 15 amino acids. V was pared by 5 bases and J by 5 bases, with 15 bases between. Germline V gene sequence: CDR1 SNHLY, CDR2 FYNNEI. DNA of the CDR3: TGTGCCAGCAGTCGTGGGGACACGGCCAATGAAAAACTGTTTTTT. Translation: CASSRGDTANEKLFF.

The V and J genes are TRBV3-1 (or the pseudogene TRBV3-2) and TRBJ2-3; tentatively, D is TRBD2 (6 bases). V was trimmed by 0 bases and J by 0 bases, leaving 13 bases between them. The CDR3 totals 17 residues. Germline V gene sequence: CDR1 LGHDT, CDR2 YNNKEL (reference sequence). The CDR3 sequence: CASSQDLVGGSTDTQYF. In nucleotides, the CDR3 is TGTGCCAGCAGCCAAGATCTAGTGGGGGGTAGCACAGATACGCAGTATTTT.

This clone showed up just a few times. The gene calls are TRBV2 and TRBJ1-3, with D uncertain. The germline CDR1 and CDR2 sequences are SNHLY and FYNNEI. The V end was cut by 6 bases, the J end by 0 bases, with 9 bases between. The CDR3 sequence is 14 residues long. The CDR3 is CASSRAPSGNTIYF. The CDR3 DNA sequence: TGTGCCAGCAGCCGCGCCCCCTCTGGAAACACCATATATTTT.

J is TRBJ2-5 and V is TRBV20-1, with 7 bases matching TRBD1. Trimming cost V 6 bases and J 3 bases; bases outside gene matches: 1. CDR1 is DFQATT and CDR2 is SNEGSKA in the germline V gene (reference sequence). There are 11 residues in the CDR3. The CDR3 nucleotides are TGCAGTGCAGACAGGGAAGAGACCCAGTACTTC. Its translation: CSADREETQYF.

This sequence joins TRBV4-1 and TRBJ2-7; possible D gene TRBD2, 7 bases. V lost 1 base and J lost 3, with 10 bases in between. The CDR3 is made up of 14 amino acids. CDR1 and CDR2 from the germline V gene are MGHRA and YSYEKL. The CDR3 DNA reads TGCGCCAGCAGCCAAGCGGGGGGCTTCTACGAGCAGTACTTC. This codes for CASSQAGGFYEQYF.

This clone was counted a single time. This sequence joins TRBV5-1 and TRBJ2-7, with D unresolved. Germline CDR1 and CDR2: SGHRS and YFSETQ. There are 14 residues in the CDR3. V was cut by 0 bases and J by 0 bases, with 7 bases left in between. CDR3 loop: CASSLVTSSYEQYF. The CDR3 nucleotides are TGCGCCAGCAGCTTGGTGACAAGCTCCTACGAGCAGTACTTC.

The chain uses TRBV14 and TRBJ2-5; D not certain. The germline V gene encodes CDR1 SGHDN and CDR2 FVKESK. V was trimmed by 0 bases and J by 5 bases, leaving 10 bases between them. The CDR3 runs 14 residues. The CDR3 bases are TGTGCCAGCAGCCAAGAAGCAGGTCCGGAGACCCAGTACTTC. Translation: CASSQEAGPETQYF.

V is TRBV30 and J is TRBJ2-7; no reliable D call. Germline-derived CDR1 and CDR2 are GTSNPN and SVGIG (reference sequence). The CDR3 has 11 amino acids. Trimming removed 1 base at V and 3 bases at J, with 4 bases between. CDR3 sequence: CAWSASYEQYF. CDR3 sequence (DNA): TGTGCCTGGAGTGCCAGCTACGAGCAGTACTTC.

This clone was counted once. The chain has TRBV9 and TRBJ1-1, with D hard to call. With 2 bases removed from V and 4 bases from J, the gap between germline ends came to 18 bases. In germline, CDR1 is SGDLS, CDR2 YYNGEE. The CDR3 has 16 residues. Here the CDR3 reads CASSVPQPGRITEAFF. The CDR3 nucleotides are TGTGCCAGCAGCGTTCCCCAACCGGGGAGGATCACTGAAGCTTTCTTT.

V is TRBV6-5 and J is TRBJ2-7; 11 bases match TRBD2. V lost 5 bases and J lost 3; bases outside the gene matches: 3. The CDR3 sequence is 14 residues long. Germline CDR1 and CDR2: MNHEY and SVGAGI. The CDR3, as DNA: TGTGCCAGCAGTCCCGGGACTAGCGGCTACGAGCAGTACTTC. This encodes CASSPGTSGYEQYF.

V is TRBV4-1 and J is TRBJ2-1, with D maybe TRBD2 (6 bases). The CDR3 sequence is 16 residues long. Per germline, CDR1 MGHRA and CDR2 YSYEKL. V shed 3 bases and J shed 2 bases, with 14 bases lying between them. The CDR3 loop reads CASSHPGTRPYNEQFF. The CDR3 coding sequence is TGCGCCAGCAGCCACCCCGGGACTCGTCCCTACAATGAGCAGTTCTTC.

This clone has only a few counts. The CDR3 region has the DNA TGTGCCAGCAGCTTACCGGGTAGGGGCCACTACGAGCAGTACTTC. Translating gives CASSLPGRGHYEQYF. The genes are TRBV7-9 and TRBJ2-7; a possible D gene is TRBD1 (5 bases). V was trimmed by 2 bases and J by 3 bases, leaving 14 bases between them. The CDR3 consists of 15 residues. In germline, CDR1 is SEHNR, CDR2 FQNEAQ (reference sequence).

The V gene is TRBV4-1, the J gene TRBJ2-5; 10 bases fit TRBD1. This CDR3 is 17 amino acids long. Germline CDR1 reads MGHRA; CDR2 reads YSYEKL. V trimming: 1 base; J trimming: 5 bases; junction bases outside the gene matches: 10. This CDR3 is CASSQVGQGVPGETQYF. DNA of the CDR3: TGCGCCAGCAGCCAAGTTGGACAGGGGGTACCCGGTGAGACCCAGTACTTC.

This chain joins TRBV20-1 and TRBJ2-1; D is ambiguous. Germline loops: CDR1 DFQATT, CDR2 SNEGSKA (reference sequence). This CDR3 is 11 amino acids long. Trimming took off 0 bases at V and 9 bases at J, with 6 bases between the two ends. CDR3 sequence (DNA): TGCAGTGCTAGAGAACCTAGTGAGCAGTTCTTC. This sequence encodes CSAREPSEQFF.

The chain combines TRBV2 with TRBJ2-2, with D possibly being TRBD2 (6 bases). The germline V and J ends were trimmed by 8 bases and 3 bases, with 10 bases remaining between them. This CDR3 contains 13 residues. Germline CDR1 is SNHLY and CDR2 is FYNNEI. The CDR3 DNA reads as TGTGCCAGCCGGCGGGGAGACACCGGGGAGCTGTTTTTT. The encoded protein is CASRRGDTGELFF.

The CDR3 spells CASSEAVTYEQYF. DNA of the CDR3: TGTGCCAGCAGCGAAGCGGTGACCTACGAGCAGTACTTC. V usage is TRBV5-4 and J usage is TRBJ2-7; tentative D call: TRBD2 (5 bases). The V and J ends lost 4 bases and 2 bases respectively, with 10 bases between them. Germline V gene data show CDR1 as SGHNT and CDR2 as YYREEE (reference sequence). CDR3 length: 13 residues.

The V and J genes are TRBV25-1 and TRBJ1-2, with 7 bases identical to TRBD1. The V gene's germline CDR1 is MGHDK and CDR2 SYGVNS. This CDR3 contains 15 residues. Trimming removed 2 bases from V and 8 bases from J; junction bases left unmatched: 11. CDR3 in amino acids: CASSEQGGPFKGYTF. The CDR3 nucleotides read TGTGCCAGCAGTGAACAAGGGGGCCCCTTTAAGGGCTACACCTTC.

The chain uses TRBV24-1 and TRBJ2-3; D is perhaps TRBD2 (6 bases). CDR1 is KGHDR, CDR2 SFDVKD, per germline. The CDR3 extends over 12 amino acids. With 9 bases removed from V and 2 bases from J, the gap between germline ends came to 8 bases. CDR3 loop: CATGGYTDTQYF. DNA of the CDR3: TGTGCCACCGGGGGGTACACAGATACGCAGTATTTT.